The present T cell receptor beta chain was sequenced within a study of shared clonotypes between healthy human individuals. Study-level findings and limits: Unshared clonotypes carried lower generation probabilities than those common to all four donors. Among donors, clonotype sharing was expected to be affected by sequencing depth.

With respect to this clone: Its antigen is as yet unknown.

The method was immunoSEQ multiplex PCR; TCRdb's version includes in-frame clones alone and lacks a portion of them. The repertoire holds 550,000 to 850,000 clones, with approximately 79% as singletons. Germline loops: CDR1 MDHEN, CDR2 SYDVKM. The CDR3 runs 15 residues. Trimming took 3 bases from V and 7 from J, leaving 18 bases between them. Every contributor of samples was a Caucasian grown-up residing in Nashville, Tennessee. The material sequenced was memory CD4+ T cells sorted from blood. This sample's subset: CD45RA-negative fraction. This chain connects TRBV28 to TRBJ1-2; TRBD1 is a possible D gene (6 bases). The clonotype was recovered from a woman aged 25 to 39 in good health. Written as DNA, the CDR3 is TGTGCCAGCAGTTTGCGCAGGGGTATTTCTGGTGGCTACACCTTC. As protein: CASSLRRGISGGYTF.